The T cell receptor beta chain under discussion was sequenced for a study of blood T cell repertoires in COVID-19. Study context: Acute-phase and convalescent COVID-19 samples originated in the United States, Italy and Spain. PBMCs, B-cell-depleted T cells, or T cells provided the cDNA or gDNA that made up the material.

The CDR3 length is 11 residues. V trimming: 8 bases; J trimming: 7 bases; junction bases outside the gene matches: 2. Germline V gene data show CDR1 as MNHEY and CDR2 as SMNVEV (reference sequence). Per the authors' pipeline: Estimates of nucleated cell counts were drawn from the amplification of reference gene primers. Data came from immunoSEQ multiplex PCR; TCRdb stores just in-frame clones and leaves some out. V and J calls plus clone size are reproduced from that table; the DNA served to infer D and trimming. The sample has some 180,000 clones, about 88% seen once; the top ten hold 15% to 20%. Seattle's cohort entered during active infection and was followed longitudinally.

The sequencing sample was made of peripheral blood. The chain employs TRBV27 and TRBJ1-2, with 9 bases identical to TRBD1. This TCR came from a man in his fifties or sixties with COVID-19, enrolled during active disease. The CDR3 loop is CASGTGLGYTF. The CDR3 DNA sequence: TGTGCCAGCGGGACAGGGCTTGGCTACACCTTC.